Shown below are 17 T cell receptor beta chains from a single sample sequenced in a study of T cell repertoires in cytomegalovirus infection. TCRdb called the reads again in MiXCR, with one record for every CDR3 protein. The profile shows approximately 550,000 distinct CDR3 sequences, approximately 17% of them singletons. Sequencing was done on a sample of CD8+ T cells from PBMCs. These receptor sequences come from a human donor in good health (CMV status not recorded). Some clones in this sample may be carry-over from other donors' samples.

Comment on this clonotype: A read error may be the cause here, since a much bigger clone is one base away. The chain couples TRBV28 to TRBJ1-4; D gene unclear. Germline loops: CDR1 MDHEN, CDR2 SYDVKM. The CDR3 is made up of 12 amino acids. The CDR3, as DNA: TGTACCAGCAGTTCGCTCAATGAAAAACTGTTTTTT. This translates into CTSSSLNEKLFF.

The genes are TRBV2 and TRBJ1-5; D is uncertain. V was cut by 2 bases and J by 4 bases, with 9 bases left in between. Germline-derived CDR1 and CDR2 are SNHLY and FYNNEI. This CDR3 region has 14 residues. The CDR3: CASSERLSNQPQHF. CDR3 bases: TGTGCCAGCAGTGAAAGACTTAGTAATCAGCCCCAGCATTTT.

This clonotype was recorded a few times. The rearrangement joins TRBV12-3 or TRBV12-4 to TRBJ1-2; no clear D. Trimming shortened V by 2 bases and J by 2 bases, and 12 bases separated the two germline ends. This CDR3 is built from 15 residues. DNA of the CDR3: TGTGCCAGCAGTTTATCGGGCCAGGTAAACTATGGCTACACCTTC. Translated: CASSLSGQVNYGYTF.

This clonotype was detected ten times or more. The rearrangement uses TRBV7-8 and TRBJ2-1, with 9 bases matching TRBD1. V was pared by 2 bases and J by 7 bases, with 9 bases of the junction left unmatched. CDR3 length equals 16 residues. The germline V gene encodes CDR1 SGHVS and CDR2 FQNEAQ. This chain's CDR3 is CASSLKGGTGRNEQFF. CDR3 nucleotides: TGTGCCAGCAGCTTAAAGGGGGGGACAGGGAGAAATGAGCAGTTCTTC.

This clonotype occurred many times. The CDR3 loop reads CASSSVTNPGSGANVLTF. CDR3 DNA: TGTGCCAGCAGTTCGGTTACAAACCCTGGCTCTGGGGCCAACGTCCTGACTTTC. V and J are TRBV28 and TRBJ2-6; D gene ambiguous. Trimming took off 4 bases at V and 0 bases at J, with 16 bases between the two ends. Looked up from germline, CDR1 is MDHEN and CDR2 is SYDVKM. This CDR3 region has 18 residues.

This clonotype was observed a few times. The CDR3, as DNA: TGTGCCAGCGGGGGGACTTATTTGGATACGCAGTATTTT. Amino acid sequence: CASGGTYLDTQYF. The J gene is TRBJ2-3, the V gene TRBV11-2; a possible D gene is TRBD2 (6 bases). V gave up 8 bases and J gave up 6 bases, with 15 bases separating them. CDR1 and CDR2 (germline): SGHAT, FQNNGV. The CDR3 is 13 amino acids.

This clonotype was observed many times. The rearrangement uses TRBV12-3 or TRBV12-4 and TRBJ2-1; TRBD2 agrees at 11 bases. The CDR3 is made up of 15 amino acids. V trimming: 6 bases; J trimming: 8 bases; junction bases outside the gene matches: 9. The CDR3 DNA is TGTGCCAGCAGCTCAACCCGGACTAGCGGGTATGAGCAGTTCTTC. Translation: CASSSTRTSGYEQFF.

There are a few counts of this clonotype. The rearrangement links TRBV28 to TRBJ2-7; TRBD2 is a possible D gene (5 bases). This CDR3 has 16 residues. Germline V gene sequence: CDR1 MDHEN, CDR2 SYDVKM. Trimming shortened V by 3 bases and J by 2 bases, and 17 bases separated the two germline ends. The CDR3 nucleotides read TGTGCCAGCAGTTTCCCCTGGGAGTTATCAGCCTACGAGCAGTACTTC. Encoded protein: CASSFPWELSAYEQYF. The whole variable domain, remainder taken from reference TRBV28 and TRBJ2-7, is DVKVTQSSRYLVKRTGEKVFLECVQDMDHENMFWYRQDPGLGLRLIYFSYDVKMKEKGDIPEGYSVSREKKERFSLILESASTNQTSMYLCASSFPWELSAYEQYFGPGTRLTVT.

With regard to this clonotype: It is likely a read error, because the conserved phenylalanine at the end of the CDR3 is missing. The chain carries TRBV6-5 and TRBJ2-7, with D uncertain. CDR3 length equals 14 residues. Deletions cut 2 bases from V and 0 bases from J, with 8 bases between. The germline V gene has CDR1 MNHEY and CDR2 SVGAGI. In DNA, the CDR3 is TGTGCCAGCAGTTACCAGCGAAGCTCCTACGAGCAGTACCTC. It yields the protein CASSYQRSSYEQYL.

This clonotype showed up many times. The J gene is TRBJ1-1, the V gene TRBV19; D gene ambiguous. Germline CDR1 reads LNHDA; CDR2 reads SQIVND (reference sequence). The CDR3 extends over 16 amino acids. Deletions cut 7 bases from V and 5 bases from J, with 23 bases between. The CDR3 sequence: CASTKAGFGGQTEAFF. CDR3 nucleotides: TGTGCCAGTACTAAGGCGGGATTCGGCGGTCAAACTGAAGCTTTCTTT.

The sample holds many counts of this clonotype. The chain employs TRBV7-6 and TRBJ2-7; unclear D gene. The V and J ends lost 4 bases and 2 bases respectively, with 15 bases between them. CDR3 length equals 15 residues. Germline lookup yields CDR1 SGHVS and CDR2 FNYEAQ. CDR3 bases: TGTGCCAGCAGCTCCGGGCCAGAAGGGACCTACGAGCAGTACTTC. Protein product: CASSSGPEGTYEQYF.

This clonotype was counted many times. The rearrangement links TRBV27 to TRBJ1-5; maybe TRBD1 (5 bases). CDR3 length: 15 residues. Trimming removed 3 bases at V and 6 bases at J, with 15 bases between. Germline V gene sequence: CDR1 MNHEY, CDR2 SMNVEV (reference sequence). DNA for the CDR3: TGTGCCAGCAGTTTCGGTGGGGGGATCGGTCAGCCCCAGCATTTT. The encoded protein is CASSFGGGIGQPQHF.

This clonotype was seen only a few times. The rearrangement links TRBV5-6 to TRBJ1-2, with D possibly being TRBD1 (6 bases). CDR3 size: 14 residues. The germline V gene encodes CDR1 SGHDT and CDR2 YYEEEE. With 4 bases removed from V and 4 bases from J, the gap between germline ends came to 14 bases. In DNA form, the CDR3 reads TGTGCCAGCAGCGATACGACAGGAGGCTATGGCTACACCTTC. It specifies CASSDTTGGYGYTF.

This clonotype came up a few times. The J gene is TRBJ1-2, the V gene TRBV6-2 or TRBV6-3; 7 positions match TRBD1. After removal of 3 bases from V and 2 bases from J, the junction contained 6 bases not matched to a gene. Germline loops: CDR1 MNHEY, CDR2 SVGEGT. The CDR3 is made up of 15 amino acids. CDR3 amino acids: CASSYLKTGNYGYTF. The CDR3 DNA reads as TGTGCCAGCAGTTATCTTAAGACAGGGAACTATGGCTACACCTTC.

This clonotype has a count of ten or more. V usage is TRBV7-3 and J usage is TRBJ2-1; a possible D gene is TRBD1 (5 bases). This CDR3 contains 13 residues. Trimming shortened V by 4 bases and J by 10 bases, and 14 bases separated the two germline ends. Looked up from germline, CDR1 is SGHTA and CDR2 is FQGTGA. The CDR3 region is CASSSRRGGEQFF. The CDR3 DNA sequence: TGTGCCAGCAGCTCGCGAAGGGGTGGAGAGCAGTTCTTC. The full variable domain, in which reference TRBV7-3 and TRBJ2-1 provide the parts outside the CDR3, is GAGVSQTPSNKVTEKGKYVELRCDPISGHTALYWYRQSLGQGPEFLIYFQGTGAADDSGLPNDRFFAVRPEGSVSTLKIQRTERGDSAVYLCASSSRRGGEQFFGPGTRLTVL.

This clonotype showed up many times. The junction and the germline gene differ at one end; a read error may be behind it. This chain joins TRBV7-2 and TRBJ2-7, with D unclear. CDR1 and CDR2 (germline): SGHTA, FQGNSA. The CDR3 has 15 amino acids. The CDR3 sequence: CASSVAAASSYEQYF. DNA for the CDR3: TGTGCCAGCAGCGTAGCCGCGGCCAGCTCCTACGAGCAGTACTTC.

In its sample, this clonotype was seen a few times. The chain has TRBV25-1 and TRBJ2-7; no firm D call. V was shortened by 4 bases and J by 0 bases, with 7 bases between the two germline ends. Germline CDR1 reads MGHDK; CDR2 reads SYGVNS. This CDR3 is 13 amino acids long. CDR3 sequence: CASSGPSSYEQYF. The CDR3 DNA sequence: TGTGCCAGCAGTGGGCCGAGCTCCTACGAGCAGTACTTC.